This T cell receptor beta chain was recovered during a study of human T cells and chemical hapten exposure. Time point given: pre-sensitization, week 0. The treatment was: therapeutic diphenylcyclopropenone sensitization with weekly scalp DPC. Whole-study results and caveats: Expanded TCR sets contained significantly more large CDR3 similarity clusters than controls.

Germline V CDR1 and CDR2: SNHLY, FYNNEI. This CDR3 is 13 amino acids long. The V and J ends lost 8 bases and 3 bases respectively, with 14 bases between them. For the library, individual cDNA molecules each received unique molecular identifiers. TCRdb itself ran the RACE reads through MiXCR, one entry per CDR3 protein. This table holds about 80,000 distinct CDR3 sequences, 11% to 15% found once. Concerning this clonotype itself: The antigen is unknown.

Sequenced material: whole blood, taken in connection with sensitization to the hapten diphenylcyclopropenone (DPC). This clonotype was obtained from a woman aged 50 to 60 with alopecia areata. Some clones in this sample may be carry-over from other donors' samples. This sequence joins TRBV2 and TRBJ2-7; TRBD1 might be the D (5 bases). The CDR3 coding sequence is TGTGCCAGCCAACACAGGACGAACTACGAGCAGTACTTC. This sequence encodes CASQHRTNYEQYF.